The 14 T cell receptor beta chains below come from one sample, sequenced in a study of blood T cell repertoires in COVID-19. Data came from immunoSEQ multiplex PCR; TCRdb stores just in-frame clones and leaves some out. The repertoire includes some 200,000 clones, roughly nine tenths of them detected once, and about 2.2% sits in the top ten. Material for sequencing was peripheral blood. The receptors shown here come from a woman in her 50s with acute or convalescent COVID-19.

The CDR3 DNA follows: TGTGCCAGCAGCGTAGAAGGGGCTGGTGAAAAACTGTTTTTT. Amino acid sequence: CASSVEGAGEKLFF. The chain employs TRBV9 and TRBJ1-4, with D tentatively TRBD1 (5 bases). This CDR3 has 14 residues. Trimming removed 0 bases from V and 7 bases from J, with 10 bases in between. CDR1 is SGDLS and CDR2 is YYNGEE in the germline V gene.

The V call is TRBV3-1 (or the pseudogene TRBV3-2), the J call TRBJ2-3; weak D call: TRBD2 (5 bases). The CDR3 runs 15 residues. V was cut by 5 bases and J by 3 bases, with 15 bases left in between. Germline V gene data show CDR1 as LGHDT and CDR2 as YNNKEL (reference sequence). CDR3 loop: CASSYQLGWTDTQYF. CDR3 in DNA: TGTGCCAGCAGCTACCAACTAGGGTGGACAGATACGCAGTATTTT.

V and J are TRBV4-3 and TRBJ1-2; no clear D. V was pared by 0 bases and J by 8 bases, with 16 bases between. Germline V gives CDR1 LGHNA, CDR2 YSLEER. The CDR3 has 15 residues. The CDR3 DNA reads TGCGCCAGCAGCCAAGATATTGGCGGGCCCAGGGGCTACACCTTC. Its translation: CASSQDIGGPRGYTF.

DNA for the CDR3: TGTGCCAGCACCGGGGGCCAAGAGACCCAGTACTTC. It codes for CASTGGQETQYF. The V and J genes are TRBV6-5 and TRBJ2-5; TRBD2 is a possible D gene (6 bases). The CDR3 sequence is 12 residues long. V was clipped by 7 bases and J by 1 base, with 7 bases between them. Per the germline V gene, CDR1 is MNHEY and CDR2 is SVGAGI.

This rearrangement joins TRBV6-5 to TRBJ2-1; 9 bases align to TRBD2. J lost 2 bases, V lost 0 bases, and 2 bases had no gene match. Germline-derived CDR1 and CDR2 are MNHEY and SVGAGI. CDR3 length: 16 amino acids. The CDR3 DNA sequence: TGTGCCAGCAGTTACTCGAGCGGGAGGCCCTACAATGAGCAGTTCTTC. The encoded protein is CASSYSSGRPYNEQFF.

The chain uses TRBV6-5 and TRBJ1-1; perhaps TRBD1 as D (5 bases). CDR1 is MNHEY and CDR2 is SVGAGI in the germline V gene. The germline V and J ends were trimmed by 6 bases and 1 base, with 9 bases remaining between them. The CDR3 is 13 residues long. The CDR3 bases are TGTGCCAGCAGCGACGGGGGGAACACTGAAGCTTTCTTT. It specifies CASSDGGNTEAFF.

V and J are TRBV7-2 and TRBJ1-5, with D perhaps TRBD1 (5 bases). The germline V gene has CDR1 SGHTA and CDR2 FQGNSA. This CDR3 region has 14 residues. V was pared by 8 bases and J by 7 bases, with 18 bases between. CDR3 bases: TGTGCCAGCGACGCGGGGGGAGGAGGACAGCCCCAGCATTTT. It is translated as CASDAGGGGQPQHF.

This chain links TRBV6-5 with TRBJ2-7, with a possible D match to TRBD1 (6 bases). V dropped 6 bases and J dropped 5 bases, with 17 bases sitting between them. There are 14 residues in the CDR3. CDR1 is MNHEY, CDR2 SVGAGI, per germline. This CDR3 is CASSPIDRLNEQYF. The CDR3 nucleotides are TGTGCCAGCAGCCCCATCGACAGGTTGAACGAGCAGTACTTC.

The V gene is TRBV3-1 (or the pseudogene TRBV3-2), the J gene TRBJ2-7, with a weak D call TRBD1 (7 bases). V lost 3 bases and J lost 6, with 12 bases in between. The CDR3 runs 13 residues. CDR1 and CDR2 from the germline V gene are LGHDT and YNNKEL (reference sequence). As DNA, the CDR3 is TGTGCCAGCAGCCATTCCCAGGGGGGCGAGCAGTACTTC. Translated, it gives CASSHSQGGEQYF.

This clone has ten or more counts. The genes are TRBV11-2 and TRBJ2-7, with a tentative D call TRBD2 (6 bases). V lost 5 bases, J lost 6 bases, and 23 bases lay in between. The V gene's germline CDR1 is SGHAT and CDR2 FQNNGV. The CDR3 sequence is 16 residues long. CDR3 DNA sequence: TGTGCCAGCAGCCCCCGGTTGACTAGTGGAGTCGGCGAGCAGTACTTC. This codes for CASSPRLTSGVGEQYF.

The chain combines TRBV19 with TRBJ1-5; D perhaps matches TRBD1 (6 bases). This CDR3 spans 15 amino acids. Between the trimmed V and J ends, which lost 7 bases and 0 bases, there was a span of 13 bases. Per germline, CDR1 LNHDA and CDR2 SQIVND (reference sequence). As DNA, the CDR3 is TGTGCCAGTACCATCGGGACACGTAGCAATCAGCCCCAGCATTTT. It encodes CASTIGTRSNQPQHF.

The rearrangement links TRBV6-5 to TRBJ2-5; a possible D gene is TRBD1 (5 bases). The CDR3 has 14 amino acids. Germline V gives CDR1 MNHEY, CDR2 SVGAGI. The ends were cut back, 2 bases at V and 5 bases at J, with 12 bases in the middle. CDR3 sequence (DNA): TGTGCCAGCAGTTACGGTGGGGCCGGGGAGACCCAGTACTTC. This sequence encodes CASSYGGAGETQYF.

The chain couples TRBV2 to TRBJ2-7, with D tentatively TRBD1 (5 bases). From germline, CDR1 is SNHLY and CDR2 FYNNEI. The CDR3 is made up of 16 amino acids. V was trimmed by 6 bases and J by 2 bases, leaving 20 bases between them. CDR3 coding DNA: TGTGCCAGCAGCCAAGGACGGACAACACTGCCCTACGAGCAGTACTTC. Protein sequence: CASSQGRTTLPYEQYF.

The chain joins TRBV2 to TRBJ1-4, with TRBD1 matching over 8 bases. The V segment lost 6 bases and the J segment 13 bases; nucleotides outside the gene matches: 13. Germline V gene lookup returns CDR1 SNHLY and CDR2 FYNNEI. This CDR3 contains 14 residues. The CDR3 here is CASSPFRTGLILFF. The CDR3 DNA is TGTGCCAGCAGCCCCTTTCGGACAGGGCTAATACTGTTTTTT.